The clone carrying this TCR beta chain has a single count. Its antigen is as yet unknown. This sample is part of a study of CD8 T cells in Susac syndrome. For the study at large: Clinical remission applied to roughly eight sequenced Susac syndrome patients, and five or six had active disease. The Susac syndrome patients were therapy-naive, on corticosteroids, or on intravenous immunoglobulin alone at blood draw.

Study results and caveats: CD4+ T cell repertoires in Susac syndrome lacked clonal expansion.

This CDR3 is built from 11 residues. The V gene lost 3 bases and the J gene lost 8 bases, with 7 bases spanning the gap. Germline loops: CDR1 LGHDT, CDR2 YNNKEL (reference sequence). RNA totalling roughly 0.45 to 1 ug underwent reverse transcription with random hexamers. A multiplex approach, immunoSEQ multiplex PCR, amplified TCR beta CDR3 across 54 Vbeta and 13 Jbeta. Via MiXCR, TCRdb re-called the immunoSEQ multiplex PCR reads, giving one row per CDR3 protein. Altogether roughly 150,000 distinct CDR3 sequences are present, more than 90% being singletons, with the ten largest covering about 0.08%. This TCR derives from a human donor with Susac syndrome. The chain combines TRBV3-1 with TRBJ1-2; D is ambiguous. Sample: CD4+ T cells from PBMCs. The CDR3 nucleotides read TGTGCCAGCAGCCATCCTAGGGGCTACACCTTC. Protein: CASSHPRGYTF. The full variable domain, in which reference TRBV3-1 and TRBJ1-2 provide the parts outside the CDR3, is DTAVSQTPKYLVTQMGNDKSIKCEQNLGHDTMYWYKQDSKKFLKIMFSYNNKELIINETVPNRFSPKSPDKAHLNLHINSLELGDSAVYFCASSHPRGYTFGSGTRLTVV.